This T cell receptor (beta chain) came from a study of T cells after yellow fever vaccination. Study results and limitations: Subsequent to the booster, the majority of primary-vaccination clones reappeared (approximately 95% CD4, 70% to 90% CD8). Some clonotypes, a small share, were shared between CD4 and CD8 compartments. Abundant clonotypes (contaminants from the bulk population) could be present in FACS-sorted repertoires.

V was pared by 10 bases and J by 4 bases, with 11 bases between. The CDR3 sequence is 12 residues long. Germline V lookup: CDR1 MNHEY, CDR2 SVGEGT. Template switching by 5'RACE produced TCR cDNA, adding a universal primer site and UMIs. One entry per CDR3 protein results from TCRdb running MiXCR on the 5' RACE reads. Among 100,000 to 150,000 distinct CDR3 sequences listed, 8.9% were seen once. Points on this clonotype: The antigen is unknown.

The source was CD8+ T cells sorted from PBMCs, collected on the day of the yellow fever booster vaccination. J is TRBJ2-1 and V is TRBV6-2 or TRBV6-3; D is unclear. This receptor was obtained from a man aged 18 to 30 who received the YFV17D yellow fever vaccine. The CDR3: CATRFGYNEQFF. For the CDR3, the DNA is TGTGCCACCCGGTTTGGGTACAATGAGCAGTTCTTC.